Below, 30 T cell receptor beta chains from the same sample are listed, as sequenced in a study of blood T cell repertoires in COVID-19. Generated by immunoSEQ multiplex PCR, the TCRdb table keeps only in-frame clones and is missing some. The sample lists 250,000 to 300,000 clones, about 88% occurring once. The sequenced sample was PBMCs or T cells enriched from blood (not recorded which). These receptors all stem from an older woman in a cohort exposed to, infected with or recovered from COVID-19 (not recorded which).

V usage is TRBV11-2 and J usage is TRBJ1-1; 7 nucleotides agree with TRBD1. V was clipped by 7 bases and J by 1 base; unmatched bases: 15. Germline V CDR1 and CDR2: SGHAT, FQNNGV. CDR3 length: 17 residues. CDR3 DNA sequence: TGTGCCAGCACGACATACAGGGGTGGGTTCAGGAACACTGAAGCTTTCTTT. Amino acid sequence: CASTTYRGGFRNTEAFF.

The count of this clone is one. The chain carries TRBV28 and TRBJ1-2, with 10 bases fitting TRBD1. CDR3 length: 14 amino acids. Unmatched junction bases numbered 9, after V lost 6 bases and J lost 8 bases. The V gene's germline CDR1 is MDHEN and CDR2 SYDVKM. For the CDR3, the DNA is TGTGCCAGCAGACCCCCGACAGGGGGCTTGGGCTACACCTTC. Translating gives CASRPPTGGLGYTF.

The rearrangement links TRBV2 to TRBJ1-4; the match to TRBD1 covers 9 bases. There are 13 residues in the CDR3. Germline V lookup: CDR1 SNHLY, CDR2 FYNNEI. V dropped 6 bases and J dropped 6; count of bases not matched to a gene: 2. The CDR3 DNA reads as TGTGCCAGCAGCGGACAGGGGTATGAAAAACTGTTTTTT. Amino acid sequence: CASSGQGYEKLFF.

V is TRBV9 and J is TRBJ1-6, with 9 bases matching TRBD1. Per the germline V gene, CDR1 is SGDLS and CDR2 is YYNGEE. V lost 4 bases and J lost 9; bases outside the gene matches: 8. The CDR3 covers 15 residues. As DNA, the CDR3 is TGTGCCAGCAGCCTAGCCGGGACAGGGACTTCACCCCTCCACTTT. It is translated as CASSLAGTGTSPLHF.

The chain links TRBV7-3 to TRBJ1-3, with TRBD1 as a possible D gene (6 bases). The germline V gene encodes CDR1 SGHTA and CDR2 FQGTGA. V was clipped by 2 bases and J by 4 bases, with 6 bases between them. This CDR3 region has 13 residues. The CDR3 sequence: CASSLGQGNTIYF. In nucleotides, the CDR3 is TGTGCCAGCAGCTTAGGACAGGGAAACACCATATATTTT.

The V call is TRBV27, the J call TRBJ2-7; D is unresolved. The CDR3 contains 17 residues. Trimming removed 0 bases from V and 2 bases from J, with 17 bases in between. Germline CDR1 reads MNHEY; CDR2 reads SMNVEV (reference sequence). The CDR3 spells CASSLSYTDPPTYEQYF. The CDR3 DNA follows: TGTGCCAGCAGTTTATCCTACACAGACCCCCCAACCTACGAGCAGTACTTC.

The chain is built from TRBV2 and TRBJ2-7; 11 bases agree with TRBD2. Germline lookup yields CDR1 SNHLY and CDR2 FYNNEI. This CDR3 contains 14 residues. J lost 4 bases, V lost 8 bases, and 7 bases had no gene match. This CDR3 is CASAGLAGFYEQYF. CDR3 nucleotides: TGTGCCAGCGCCGGACTAGCGGGTTTTTACGAGCAGTACTTC.

The chain combines TRBV4-1 with TRBJ2-5; TRBD2 agrees at 7 bases. V lost 8 bases to trimming and J lost 1 base; unmatched junction nucleotides: 7. Germline V CDR1 and CDR2: MGHRA, YSYEKL. The CDR3 sequence is 14 residues long. The CDR3 region is CASRRPGGQETQYF. The DNA of the CDR3 is TGCGCCAGCCGACGCCCGGGAGGCCAAGAGACCCAGTACTTC.

This CDR3 reads CATSREGTANYGYTF. In nucleotides, the CDR3 is TGTGCCACCAGCAGAGAGGGCACGGCTAACTATGGCTACACCTTC. V and J are TRBV15 and TRBJ1-2, with D unclear. Germline CDR1 reads LNHNV; CDR2 reads YYDKDF (reference sequence). V lost 0 bases and J 0 bases, leaving 8 bases between the germline ends. The CDR3 extends over 15 amino acids.

This chain uses TRBV3-1 (or the pseudogene TRBV3-2) with TRBJ2-2; 7 positions agree with TRBD2. V dropped 0 bases and J dropped 0; count of bases not matched to a gene: 7. Germline CDR1 reads LGHDT; CDR2 reads YNNKEL (reference sequence). The CDR3 is made up of 18 amino acids. CDR3 nucleotides: TGTGCCAGCAGCCAAGATAAGGCTAGCGGACCGAACACCGGGGAGCTGTTTTTT. Protein sequence: CASSQDKASGPNTGELFF.

The V call is TRBV7-3, the J call TRBJ1-3; D may be TRBD1 (6 bases). V was shortened by 2 bases and J by 2 bases, with 10 bases between the two germline ends. The CDR3 runs 15 residues. Germline CDR1 reads SGHTA; CDR2 reads FQGTGA. Here the CDR3 reads CASSLQGSAGNTIYF. The CDR3 DNA is TGTGCCAGCAGCTTACAGGGGTCAGCTGGAAACACCATATATTTT.

This chain connects TRBV18 to TRBJ1-1, with 9 positions matching TRBD1. Germline V gene data show CDR1 as KGHSH and CDR2 as LQKENI. Germline trimming cut 3 bases from V and 5 bases from J; bases unmatched to any gene: 4. The CDR3 sequence is 14 residues long. CDR3 in amino acids: CASSPAGQGTEAFF. The CDR3 bases are TGTGCCAGCTCACCTGCGGGACAGGGAACTGAAGCTTTCTTT.

This chain joins TRBV12-3 or TRBV12-4 and TRBJ1-4; D remains unclear. This CDR3 comprises 12 residues. Trimming removed 6 bases at V and 4 bases at J, with 6 bases between. This chain's CDR3 is CASSPLNEKLFF. CDR3 in DNA: TGTGCCAGCAGCCCACTTAATGAAAAACTGTTTTTT.

The chain has TRBV29-1 and TRBJ2-2; TRBD2 agrees at 9 bases. Germline V gene data show CDR1 as SQVTM and CDR2 as ANQGSEA. The CDR3 spans 14 residues. Unmatched junction bases numbered 5, after V lost 4 bases and J lost 5 bases. Here the CDR3 reads CSVVAGDRTGELFF. CDR3 in DNA: TGCAGCGTTGTAGCGGGAGATAGAACCGGGGAGCTGTTTTTT.

The chain uses TRBV7-3 and TRBJ1-1; D is possibly TRBD1 (5 bases). V gave up 1 base and J gave up 4 bases, with 13 bases separating them. Germline V gene data show CDR1 as SGHTA and CDR2 as FQGTGA. The CDR3 contains 15 residues. In DNA form, the CDR3 reads TGTGCCAGCAGCTTAATGCCGGGGGTGGGCACTGAAGCTTTCTTT. It translates to CASSLMPGVGTEAFF.

Comment on this clone: Other DNA sequences in the same sample also yield this CDR3. The chain links TRBV11-2 to TRBJ2-1; D uncertain. The CDR3 consists of 13 residues. Germline assignment: CDR1 SGHAT and CDR2 FQNNGV. V was trimmed by 3 bases and J by 4 bases, leaving 7 bases between them. The CDR3 DNA reads as TGTGCCAGCAGCTTGGTCCGGTACAATGAGCAGTTCTTC. This encodes CASSLVRYNEQFF.

The J gene is TRBJ2-2, the V gene TRBV27; 7 bases map to TRBD2. With V trimmed by 0 bases and J by 0 bases, 16 bases remained unmatched. CDR3 length equals 21 residues. Germline V gives CDR1 MNHEY, CDR2 SMNVEV (reference sequence). DNA for the CDR3: TGTGCCAGCAGTTTATCAGGGTGGGAGACTAGCCGCCCCTCGAACACCGGGGAGCTGTTTTTT. Translating gives CASSLSGWETSRPSNTGELFF.

This CDR3 reads CASSFIEAFF. In DNA form, the CDR3 reads TGTGCCAGCAGCTTTATTGAAGCTTTCTTT. The chain carries TRBV7-9 and TRBJ1-1; D is unresolved. Germline-derived CDR1 and CDR2 are SEHNR and FQNEAQ (reference sequence). V lost 3 bases and J 7 bases, leaving 3 bases between the germline ends. The CDR3 sequence is 10 residues long.

This chain uses TRBV7-6 with TRBJ1-4, with a weak D call TRBD1 (5 bases). V lost 1 base to trimming and J lost 0 bases, with 6 bases between them. Germline V gives CDR1 SGHVS, CDR2 FNYEAQ. This CDR3 is built from 15 residues. The CDR3 DNA follows: TGTGCCAGCAGCTTAGAGGGGACAACTAATGAAAAACTGTTTTTT. Protein: CASSLEGTTNEKLFF. The complete variable domain, with remaining parts taken from reference TRBV7-6 and TRBJ1-4, reads GAGVSQSPRYKVTKRGQDVALRCDPISGHVSLYWYRQALGQGPEFLTYFNYEAQQDKSGLPNDRFSAERPEGSISTLTIQRTEQRDSAMYRCASSLEGTTNEKLFFGSGTQLSVL.

This rearrangement joins TRBV2 to TRBJ1-6; perhaps TRBD1 as D (6 bases). V dropped 3 bases and J dropped 12 bases, with 21 bases sitting between them. The CDR3 totals 16 residues. Per germline, CDR1 SNHLY and CDR2 FYNNEI. CDR3 region: CASSETPDRRQGPLHF. DNA for the CDR3: TGTGCCAGCAGTGAGACCCCTGACAGGCGCCAAGGACCCCTCCACTTT.

The chain uses TRBV6-5 and TRBJ1-3; no definite D call. Germline values: CDR1 MNHEY, CDR2 SVGAGI. The CDR3 is made up of 14 amino acids. Trimming removed 6 bases at V and 2 bases at J, with 11 bases between. CDR3 loop: CASRGRAAGNTIYF. CDR3 DNA sequence: TGTGCCAGCAGGGGCAGAGCGGCTGGAAACACCATATATTTT.

V and J are TRBV28 and TRBJ1-2; D not certain. With 5 bases removed from V and 0 bases from J, the gap between germline ends came to 13 bases. The germline V gene encodes CDR1 MDHEN and CDR2 SYDVKM. The CDR3 runs 15 residues. CDR3 coding DNA: TGTGCCAGCAGTACCACATGGGGAGCTAACTATGGCTACACCTTC. Translation: CASSTTWGANYGYTF.

This rearrangement joins TRBV7-3 to TRBJ2-3; 14 nucleotides align to TRBD2. The CDR3 extends over 18 amino acids. Germline V gives CDR1 SGHTA, CDR2 FQGTGA. Losses at the gene ends were 4 bases for V and 2 bases for J; bases not matched to a gene: 8. In DNA form, the CDR3 reads TGTGCCAGCAGCTCAACCGGGACTAGCGGGAGTCACACAGATACGCAGTATTTT. The encoded protein is CASSSTGTSGSHTDTQYF.

This rearrangement joins TRBV28 to TRBJ2-4; 7 nucleotides align to TRBD1. V trimming: 6 bases; J trimming: 0 bases; junction bases outside the gene matches: 8. Germline lookup yields CDR1 MDHEN and CDR2 SYDVKM. The CDR3 runs 16 residues. The CDR3 region has the DNA TGTGCCAGCAGCACGGACAGGCAACTAGCCAAAAACATTCAGTACTTC. This gives the protein CASSTDRQLAKNIQYF. The full variable domain, completed using reference TRBV28 and TRBJ2-4, is DVKVTQSSRYLVKRTGEKVFLECVQDMDHENMFWYRQDPGLGLRLIYFSYDVKMKEKGDIPEGYSVSREKKERFSLILESASTNQTSMYLCASSTDRQLAKNIQYFGAGTRLSVL.

This clone was counted a single time. The V and J genes are TRBV28 and TRBJ1-2; the match to TRBD1 covers 9 bases. The CDR3 totals 12 residues. The V gene's germline CDR1 is MDHEN and CDR2 SYDVKM. With 7 bases clipped from V and 7 bases from J, the junction kept 4 bases outside the gene matches. The CDR3 region is CASNRGRGGYTF. In DNA form, the CDR3 reads TGTGCCAGCAACAGGGGGCGAGGTGGCTACACCTTC.

The genes are TRBV18 and TRBJ2-1, with D uncertain. CDR3 size: 16 residues. The V end was cut by 3 bases, the J end by 0 bases, with 12 bases between. Germline loops: CDR1 KGHSH, CDR2 LQKENI. This CDR3 is CASSPVRLVSYNEQFF. The CDR3 region has the DNA TGTGCCAGCTCACCTGTCCGACTGGTCTCCTACAATGAGCAGTTCTTC.

J is TRBJ1-1 and V is TRBV30; D is perhaps TRBD1 (5 bases). Per germline, CDR1 GTSNPN and CDR2 SVGIG (reference sequence). This CDR3 is 12 amino acids long. Deletions cut 0 bases from V and 6 bases from J, with 8 bases between. CDR3 amino acids: CAWSVRGSEAFF. The CDR3 DNA reads TGTGCCTGGAGTGTACGGGGGTCTGAAGCTTTCTTT.

CDR3 sequence: CAWTSGTGYQETQYF. Here the CDR3 DNA reads TGTGCCTGGACCTCCGGGACAGGGTACCAAGAGACCCAGTACTTC. The V gene is TRBV30, the J gene TRBJ2-5; TRBD1 agrees at 9 bases. Germline loops: CDR1 GTSNPN, CDR2 SVGIG (reference sequence). This CDR3 has 15 amino acids. The J segment lost 0 bases and the V segment lost 4 bases, leaving 6 bases of the junction unmatched.

This chain connects TRBV24-1 to TRBJ2-2, with 7 bases lining up with TRBD1. V shed 3 bases and J 4 bases; nucleotides not matched to a gene: 7. The CDR3 covers 16 residues. Germline assignment: CDR1 KGHDR and CDR2 SFDVKD. CDR3 in amino acids: CATSDPRDRVTGELFF. The DNA of the CDR3 is TGTGCCACCAGTGATCCCCGGGACAGAGTCACCGGGGAGCTGTTTTTT.

The chain combines TRBV23-1 with TRBJ1-1; D is possibly TRBD1 (6 bases). TRBV23-1 is an open reading frame whose function is uncertain. Trimming cost V 6 bases and J 4 bases, with 18 bases left between them. The CDR3 extends over 15 amino acids. The CDR3 loop is CASSFLQGCATEAFF. In DNA form, the CDR3 reads TGCGCCAGCAGCTTCTTACAGGGATGTGCCACTGAAGCTTTCTTT.